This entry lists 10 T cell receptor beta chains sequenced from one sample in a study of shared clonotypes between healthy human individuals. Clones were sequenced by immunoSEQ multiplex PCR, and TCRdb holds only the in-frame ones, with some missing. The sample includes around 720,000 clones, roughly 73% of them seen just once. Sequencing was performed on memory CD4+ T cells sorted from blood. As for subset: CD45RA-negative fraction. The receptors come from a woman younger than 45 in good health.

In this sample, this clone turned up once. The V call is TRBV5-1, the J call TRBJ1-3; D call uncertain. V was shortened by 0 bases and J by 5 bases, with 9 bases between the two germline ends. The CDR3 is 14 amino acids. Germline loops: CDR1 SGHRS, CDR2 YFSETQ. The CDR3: CASSLASTRNTIYF. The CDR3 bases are TGCGCCAGCAGCTTGGCCTCAACGAGAAACACCATATATTTT.

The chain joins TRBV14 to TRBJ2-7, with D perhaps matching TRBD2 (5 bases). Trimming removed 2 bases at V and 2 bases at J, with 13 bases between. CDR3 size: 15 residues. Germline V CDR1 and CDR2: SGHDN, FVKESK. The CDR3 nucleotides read TGTGCCAGCAGCCAAAAAGCGGTGATTACCTACGAGCAGTACTTC. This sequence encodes CASSQKAVITYEQYF.

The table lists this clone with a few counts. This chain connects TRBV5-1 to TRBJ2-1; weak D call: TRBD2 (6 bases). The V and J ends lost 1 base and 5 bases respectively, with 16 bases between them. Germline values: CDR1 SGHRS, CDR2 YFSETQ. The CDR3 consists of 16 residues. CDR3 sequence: CASSLRGLELHNEQFF. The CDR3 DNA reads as TGCGCCAGCAGCTTGCGGGGGTTAGAGTTACACAATGAGCAGTTCTTC.

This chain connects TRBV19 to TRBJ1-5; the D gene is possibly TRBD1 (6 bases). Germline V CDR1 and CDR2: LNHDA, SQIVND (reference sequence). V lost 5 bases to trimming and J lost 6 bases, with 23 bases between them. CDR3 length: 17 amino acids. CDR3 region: CASSEYNRVISSQPQHF. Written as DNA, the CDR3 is TGTGCCAGTAGTGAATACAACAGGGTTATTTCGAGTCAGCCCCAGCATTTT.

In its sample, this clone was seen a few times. CDR3 loop: CASSRLPPGQVTDTQYF. In DNA form, the CDR3 reads TGTGCCAGCAGCCGCCTGCCCCCGGGACAGGTCACAGATACGCAGTATTTT. The chain couples TRBV14 to TRBJ2-3, with 8 bases that match TRBD1. Per the germline V gene, CDR1 is SGHDN and CDR2 is FVKESK. This CDR3 contains 17 residues. The V and J ends lost 4 bases and 2 bases, in that order; junction bases with no gene match: 11.

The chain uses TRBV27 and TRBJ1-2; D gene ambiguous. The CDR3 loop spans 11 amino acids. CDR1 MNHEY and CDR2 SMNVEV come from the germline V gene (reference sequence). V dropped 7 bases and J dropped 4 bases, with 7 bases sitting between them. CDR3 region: CASKSGYGYTF. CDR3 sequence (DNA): TGTGCCAGCAAGAGTGGCTATGGCTACACCTTC.

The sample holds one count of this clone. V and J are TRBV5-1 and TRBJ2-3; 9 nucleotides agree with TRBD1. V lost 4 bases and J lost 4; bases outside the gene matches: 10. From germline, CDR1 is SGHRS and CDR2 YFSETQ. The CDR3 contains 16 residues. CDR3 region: CASSNPRDRASDTQYF. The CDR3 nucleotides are TGCGCCAGCAGCAACCCCCGGGACAGGGCCTCAGATACGCAGTATTTT.

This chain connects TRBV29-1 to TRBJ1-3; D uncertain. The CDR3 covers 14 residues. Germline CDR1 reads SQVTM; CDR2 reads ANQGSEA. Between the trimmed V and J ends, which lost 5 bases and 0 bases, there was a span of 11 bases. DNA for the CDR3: TGCAGCGTTCTTTCCGGAAACTCTGGAAACACCATATATTTT. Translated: CSVLSGNSGNTIYF.

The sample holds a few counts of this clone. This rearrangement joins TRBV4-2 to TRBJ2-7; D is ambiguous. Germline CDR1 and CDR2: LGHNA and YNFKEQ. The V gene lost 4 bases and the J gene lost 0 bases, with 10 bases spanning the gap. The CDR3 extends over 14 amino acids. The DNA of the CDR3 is TGTGCCAGCAGCCGAGACGCTACCTCCTACGAGCAGTACTTC. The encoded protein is CASSRDATSYEQYF.

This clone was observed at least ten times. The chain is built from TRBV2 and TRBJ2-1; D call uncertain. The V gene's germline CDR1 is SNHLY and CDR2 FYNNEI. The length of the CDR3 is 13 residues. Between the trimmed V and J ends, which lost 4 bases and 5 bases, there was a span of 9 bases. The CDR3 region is CASSVGPDNEQFF. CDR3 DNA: TGTGCCAGCAGTGTGGGCCCCGACAATGAGCAGTTCTTC. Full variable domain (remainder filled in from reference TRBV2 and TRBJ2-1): EPEVTQTPSHQVTQMGQEVILRCVPISNHLYFYWYRQILGQKVEFLVSFYNNEISEKSEIFDDQFSVERPDGSNFTLKIRSTKLEDSAMYFCASSVGPDNEQFFGPGTRLTVL.